A selection of T cell receptor beta chains follows, all from one sample in a study of blood T cell repertoires in COVID-19. TCRdb's copy holds only in-frame clones and misses some; the assay was immunoSEQ multiplex PCR. The sample includes about 98,000 clones, 87% of them seen just once. The material sequenced was peripheral blood. Every receptor here comes from a man between 65 and 80 years old with acute or convalescent COVID-19. CDR3s include the opening cysteine and the closing phenylalanine or tryptophan. D genes are given only for firm matches. Size tells how often a clone was seen (once, few, many) or the class of an expanded clone, and some rows leave it out.

clone_size	v_call	d_call	j_call	cdr3_aa	cdr3_nt
.	TRBV7-6	TRBD1	TRBJ1-1	CASSLGGQWDTEAFF	TGTGCCAGCAGCTTAGGGGGACAGTGGGACACTGAAGCTTTCTTT
few	TRBV29-1	.	TRBJ1-1	CSVDITGYLAEAFF	TGCAGCGTTGATATTACAGGGTACCTCGCTGAAGCTTTCTTT
.	TRBV5-1	.	TRBJ1-1	CASSPPRGVNTEAFF	TGCGCCAGCAGCCCACCCCGGGGTGTGAACACTGAAGCTTTCTTT
.	TRBV7-9	.	TRBJ2-2	CASSPRGYTGELFF	TGTGCCAGCAGCCCTCGGGGTTACACCGGGGAGCTGTTTTTT
once	TRBV28	TRBD2	TRBJ2-3	CASREERGMRDTQYF	TGTGCCAGCCGCGAGGAGCGGGGGATGCGGGATACGCAGTATTTT
.	TRBV2	TRBD2	TRBJ2-4	CASRGLPSDIQYF	TGTGCCAGCAGGGGACTACCCTCGGACATTCAGTACTTC
.	TRBV19	.	TRBJ1-1	CASSPNPQGGEAFF	TGTGCCAGTAGTCCAAACCCACAGGGTGGCGAAGCTTTCTTT
.	TRBV5-1	TRBD2	TRBJ2-5	CASSFLSGGPGETQYF	TGCGCCAGCAGCTTCCTTAGCGGGGGGCCGGGGGAGACCCAGTACTTC
.	TRBV10-3	.	TRBJ1-2	CAIRDGPGHHGYTF	TGTGCCATCAGGGACGGGCCGGGACATCATGGCTACACCTTC
.	TRBV2	TRBD1	TRBJ2-1	CASSGDRGVHEQFF	TGTGCCAGCAGTGGGGACAGGGGTGTTCATGAGCAGTTCTTC
few	TRBV30	.	TRBJ1-4	CAWSVRTDQLEKLFF	TGTGCCTGGAGTGTGAGGACAGATCAACTTGAAAAACTGTTTTTT
.	TRBV6-5	.	TRBJ2-1	CASSPTRLGEQFF	TGTGCCAGCAGTCCTACTAGATTGGGCGAGCAGTTCTTC
.	TRBV28	.	TRBJ1-1	CASRASGRRTEAFF	TGTGCCAGCAGGGCCAGCGGCAGACGCACTGAAGCTTTCTTT
few	TRBV29-1	TRBD1	TRBJ1-4	CSGGTGGEKLFF	TGCAGCGGAGGGACAGGGGGAGAAAAACTGTTTTTT
.	TRBV29-1	TRBD1	TRBJ1-6	CSVWTGGNSPLHF	TGCAGCGTTTGGACAGGGGGGAATTCACCCCTCCACTTT
.	TRBV15	.	TRBJ1-6	CATSRDVRGKIHF	TGTGCCACCAGCAGAGATGTGCGGGGAAAAATCCACTTT
.	TRBV9	TRBD2	TRBJ2-7	CASSVGLAGSYEQYF	TGTGCCAGCAGCGTAGGGCTAGCGGGCTCCTACGAGCAGTACTTC
.	TRBV6-5	.	TRBJ2-5	CATKPGWETQYF	TGTGCCACAAAACCCGGGTGGGAGACCCAGTACTTC
.	TRBV5-6	.	TRBJ1-5	CASSLSWTGNQPQHF	TGTGCCAGCAGCTTGTCTTGGACAGGCAATCAGCCCCAGCATTTT
once	TRBV19	TRBD1	TRBJ1-5	CASSMRQGASNQPQHF	TGTGCCAGTAGTATGCGTCAGGGGGCGAGCAATCAGCCCCAGCATTTT
.	TRBV19	.	TRBJ2-2	CASSILQGNTGELFF	TGTGCCAGTAGTATACTACAGGGGAACACCGGGGAGCTGTTTTTT
.	TRBV5-1	.	TRBJ1-3	CASERDGTRGGNTIYF	TGCGCCAGCGAACGGGATGGGACGCGGGGTGGAAACACCATATATTTT
.	TRBV10-3	.	TRBJ2-2	CAISEAGNTGELFF	TGTGCCATCAGTGAGGCAGGGAACACCGGGGAGCTGTTTTTT
.	TRBV5-6	.	TRBJ2-2	CASSFERSRTGELFF	TGTGCCAGCAGCTTCGAGCGGTCTCGGACCGGGGAGCTGTTTTTT
.	TRBV4-1	.	TRBJ1-5	CASSLGRPGNQPQHF	TGCGCCAGCAGCCTCGGTCGCCCGGGTAATCAGCCCCAGCATTTT
.	TRBV2	.	TRBJ2-5	CASSDVAELEAHF	TGTGCCAGCAGTGACGTAGCAGAACTAGAGGCGCACTTC
.	TRBV20-1	.	TRBJ1-5	CSASPGLNQPQHF	TGCAGTGCTAGTCCAGGCCTAAATCAGCCCCAGCATTTT
.	TRBV28	.	TRBJ1-1	CASSLSAGVNTEAFF	TGTGCCAGCAGTTTATCGGCAGGGGTGAACACTGAAGCTTTCTTT
.	TRBV28	.	TRBJ1-2	CASSQRDTPNYGYTF	TGTGCCAGCAGCCAACGGGACACTCCTAACTATGGCTACACCTTC
.	TRBV7-3	TRBD2	TRBJ2-1	CASSQNGGASYNEQFF	TGTGCCAGCAGCCAAAACGGGGGGGCATCCTACAATGAGCAGTTCTTC
.	TRBV28	.	TRBJ1-1	CASSLSGRGTEAFF	TGTGCCAGCAGTTTATCAGGGCGGGGGACTGAAGCTTTCTTT
.	TRBV5-1	TRBD1	TRBJ2-3	CASSLGWGQSTDTQYF	TGCGCCAGCAGCTTGGGTTGGGGACAGAGCACAGATACGCAGTATTTT
.	TRBV7-9	.	TRBJ2-3	CASSSGLNAKWADTQYF	TGTGCCAGCAGCTCCGGACTCAACGCGAAGTGGGCAGATACGCAGTATTTT
.	TRBV3-1/TRBV3-2	.	TRBJ1-5	CASSQEPGSGQPQHF	TGTGCCAGCAGCCAAGAACCAGGGTCGGGCCAGCCCCAGCATTTT
.	TRBV2	.	TRBJ1-1	CASIQGLTEAFF	TGTGCCAGCATTCAGGGGCTCACTGAAGCTTTCTTT
.	TRBV5-5	TRBD1	TRBJ1-5	CASSGSTGGHQPQHF	TGTGCCAGCAGCGGGTCGACAGGGGGTCATCAGCCCCAGCATTTT
.	TRBV7-3	.	TRBJ1-5	CASSLYGGSPQHF	TGTGCCAGCAGCCTTTACGGAGGGTCCCCCCAGCATTTT
.	TRBV6-2/TRBV6-3	.	TRBJ1-2	CASSWEVAGYTF	TGTGCCAGCAGTTGGGAAGTAGCGGGCTACACCTTC
.	TRBV7-2	TRBD2	TRBJ2-5	CASSRSGGPQETQYF	TGTGCCAGCAGCCGTAGCGGGGGGCCCCAAGAGACCCAGTACTTC
few	TRBV11-2	.	TRBJ1-1	CASMRTANTEAFF	TGTGCCAGCATGAGGACAGCGAACACTGAAGCTTTCTTT
.	TRBV6-2/TRBV6-3	.	TRBJ1-6	CASSYRRPSSYNSPLHF	TGTGCCAGCAGTTATCGGAGGCCAAGCTCCTATAATTCACCCCTCCACTTT
.	TRBV11-2	TRBD2	TRBJ2-7	CASSLAGGTYEQYF	TGTGCCAGCAGCTTAGCGGGGGGGACCTACGAGCAGTACTTC
.	TRBV11-1	.	TRBJ2-3	CASSLTEGWSTDTQYF	TGTGCCAGCAGCTTAACGGAGGGTTGGAGCACAGATACGCAGTATTTT
.	TRBV19	.	TRBJ1-5	CASSKGPKQPQHF	TGTGCCAGTAGTAAGGGGCCCAAACAGCCCCAGCATTTT
.	TRBV9	TRBD1	TRBJ1-4	CASSAGTGVEKLFF	TGTGCCAGCAGCGCCGGGACAGGGGTTGAAAAACTGTTTTTT
.	TRBV28	.	TRBJ2-7	CATTTPNEQYF	TGTGCCACCACAACCCCAAACGAGCAGTACTTC
.	TRBV7-3	.	TRBJ1-1	CASSQDGDFWTEAFF	TGTGCCAGCAGCCAAGACGGGGATTTTTGGACTGAAGCTTTCTTT
.	TRBV4-2	.	TRBJ1-1	CASSQEYRSEAEAFF	TGTGCCAGCAGCCAAGAGTACAGGTCTGAGGCTGAAGCTTTCTTT
.	TRBV6-1	TRBD2	TRBJ2-5	CASSEVLAGGLKETQYF	TGTGCCAGCAGTGAAGTATTAGCGGGGGGCCTAAAAGAGACCCAGTACTTC
.	TRBV19	.	TRBJ2-2	CASTTQWNTGELFF	TGTGCCAGTACCACACAGTGGAACACCGGGGAGCTGTTTTTT
.	TRBV2	TRBD1	TRBJ1-1	CASSDQGGWNTEAFF	TGTGCCAGCAGCGACCAGGGGGGTTGGAACACTGAAGCTTTCTTT
.	TRBV24-1	.	TRBJ2-1	CATSDSYYNEQFF	TGTGCCACCAGTGATTCCTATTACAATGAGCAGTTCTTC
.	TRBV6-5	.	TRBJ1-2	CASSPPGQNYGYTF	TGTGCCAGCAGTCCCCCTGGGCAGAATTATGGCTACACCTTC